Listed here is a single T cell receptor beta chain. Antigen: not known. Germline is not matched at one junction end, which may reflect a read error. The CDR3 runs to 16 residues. CDR1 is DFQATT and CDR2 is SNEGSKA in the germline V gene (reference sequence). The sample comes from a study of tumor and adjacent non-tumor tissue in lung cancer. Across the study: There were about twelve adenocarcinoma, 2 squamous cell carcinoma and 1 small cell lung cancer cases. Around 4.4 million productive TCRbeta reads were obtained per sample on average. Overall study results and limits: Top 100 clones took a larger repertoire share in normal lung.

Three rounds of nested PCR, following a modified ARM-PCR protocol, produced the TCRbeta library. Via MiXCR, TCRdb re-called the multiplex PCR reads, giving one row per CDR3 protein. The sample holds about 200,000 distinct CDR3 sequences; around 71% are singletons and the top ten take 20% to 25%. The template was RNA from unsorted bulk tissue. Between August and November 2014, newly diagnosed, chemotherapy-naive lung cancer patients underwent thoracic surgery in China. The TCR originated in a man aged 55 to 70 with non-small cell lung cancer. The chain employs TRBV20-1 and TRBJ2-1; 7 nucleotides match TRBD2. The material sequenced was lung tumor tissue. The CDR3 loop is CSPPVFFGRSYNDQFF. The DNA for the CDR3 is TGCAGTCCTCCAGTCTTTTTCGGGAGGTCCTACAATGATCAGTTCTTT.